This T cell receptor (beta chain) was recovered during a study of graft-versus-host responses after intestinal transplantation. This clone was detected once. Its antigen remains unidentified. CDR1 and CDR2 (germline): SGHKS, YYEKEE (reference sequence). V was trimmed by 4 bases and J by 0 bases, leaving 17 bases between them. CDR3 length: 18 amino acids. TCRdb's table, derived via immunoSEQ multiplex PCR, lists solely in-frame clones and lacks some. The sample lists tens of thousands of clones, roughly 84% occurring once. This TCR was recovered from a human donor who was the organ donor for an intestinal transplant. This chain links TRBV5-5 with TRBJ2-6; tentatively, D is TRBD1 (5 bases). The specimen comprised unstimulated CD4+ T cells sorted from spleen or lymph node cells, sampled before transplant. In nucleotides, the CDR3 is TGTGCCAGCAGCCATTTGGGCAGGGAATACTCTGGGGCCAACGTCCTGACTTTC. Protein: CASSHLGREYSGANVLTF.